This T cell receptor (beta chain) comes out of a study of T-cell memory formation after mild COVID-19. The study's findings and limits: Those CD4+ clones that contracted were mainly in CM and EM (CD8+ ones in EMRA). Proof of SARS-CoV-2 specificity was absent for the second-wave clones that crested on day 37. Some responding clones appeared in pre-infection memory, suggesting cross-reactive memory joined.

This clonotype has just a few counts. Its antigen remains unknown. This CDR3 has 16 residues. The germline CDR1 and CDR2 sequences are SGHDT and YYEEEE. V lost 4 bases to trimming and J lost 1 base; unmatched junction nucleotides: 6. Each CDR3 protein is one row after TCRdb ran MiXCR on the 5' RACE reads. The table includes roughly 150,000 distinct CDR3 sequences, roughly 15% detected once. The chain carries TRBV5-6 and TRBJ2-4, with 9 bases that match TRBD1. This receptor was obtained from an adult woman who had mild COVID-19 (a few samples of this study predate the infection). Cell type and time point are not known. The sequencing sample was made of PBMCs or a T cell subset sorted from them (not recorded which). As DNA, the CDR3 is TGTGCCAGCAGCGACCGGGACAGGGTGGCCAAAAACATTCAGTACTTC. Amino acid sequence: CASSDRDRVAKNIQYF.